This T cell receptor beta chain was sequenced in a study of vaccination and CD4 T cells after COVID-19. Looking at the study overall: Blood was drawn a median around 66 days post second dose, range 14 to 241. Overlapping spike peptides of SARS-CoV-2, HCoV-NL63, HCoV-OC43 and HCoV-229E stimulated the cells.

Once obtained from cultured CD4+ T cells, the DNA was sequenced using the Oncomine TCR Beta short-read assay. TCRdb re-called the PCR reads through MiXCR, storing one row per CDR3 protein. Among roughly 22,000 distinct CDR3 sequences listed, 32% were seen once. The V end lost 2 bases, the J end lost 0 bases, and 8 bases lay between the germline ends. Germline V gene sequence: CDR1 ENHRY, CDR2 SYGVKD. This CDR3 is 15 amino acids long. Treatment in this sample: roughly 11-day PBMC culture with coronavirus spike peptide pools or control peptides (ViraFEST assay). This clonotype has only a few counts. What it recognizes is unknown.

Sequences were obtained from cultured CD4+ T cells from blood. The sequence derives from a human donor with COVID-19. The rearrangement joins TRBV10-3 to TRBJ1-3; tentatively, D is TRBD1 (5 bases). The chain's CDR3 is CAISEGGTSGNTIYF. For the CDR3, the DNA is TGTGCCATCAGTGAGGGGGGGACCTCTGGAAACACCATATATTTT.